One sample yielded the 28 T cell receptor beta chains listed below, sequenced in a study of identical twins. In TCRdb, the 5' RACE reads were re-called with MiXCR into one record per CDR3 protein. Of about 1.7 million distinct CDR3 sequences listed, about 30% are singletons. The specimen was cord blood. The receptors shown here come from a newborn girl in good health.

This clonotype showed up just a few times. Here the CDR3 DNA reads TGTGCCACCAGTGTGACCACGGGGTGTGGCTACACCTTC. It encodes CATSVTTGCGYTF. The chain is built from TRBV24-1 and TRBJ1-2; D gene uncertain. This CDR3 comprises 13 residues. Trimming shortened V by 5 bases and J by 7 bases, and 13 bases separated the two germline ends. Germline CDR1 reads KGHDR; CDR2 reads SFDVKD.

This clonotype was seen once. The V gene is TRBV28, the J gene TRBJ2-3; D uncertain. V was trimmed by 5 bases and J by 2 bases, leaving 11 bases between them. The CDR3 spans 14 residues. The germline CDR1 and CDR2 sequences are MDHEN and SYDVKM. The CDR3 reads CASSPDGPTDTQYF. The CDR3, as DNA: TGTGCCAGCAGTCCGGACGGCCCCACAGATACGCAGTATTTT.

A remark on this clonotype: A read error may explain this, as a much larger clone is one base away. The genes are TRBV5-1 and TRBJ2-1, with D uncertain. The CDR3 has 14 residues. CDR1 and CDR2 from the germline V gene are SGHRS and YFSETQ. This CDR3 reads CASSGVHYRNGQFF. The CDR3 coding sequence is TGCGCCAGCAGCGGAGTTCACTATAGAAATGGGCAGTTCTTC.

This clonotype showed up just a few times. V gene TRBV20-1 combines with J gene TRBJ2-3; no reliable D call. The V end lost 5 bases, the J end lost 6 bases, and 15 bases lay between the germline ends. Germline CDR1 reads DFQATT; CDR2 reads SNEGSKA (reference sequence). The CDR3 runs 13 residues. The CDR3 reads CSALKPGSDTQYF. Here the CDR3 DNA reads TGCAGTGCTCTTAAACCGGGTTCGGATACGCAGTATTTT.

The V and J genes are TRBV20-1 and TRBJ1-6, with 10 positions matching TRBD1. Germline CDR1 and CDR2: DFQATT and SNEGSKA (reference sequence). The CDR3 has 16 amino acids. With V trimmed by 1 base and J by 9 bases, 9 bases remained unmatched. CDR3 coding DNA: TGCAGTGCTAGAGCCACCGGGACAGGGGAAAGTTCACCCCTCCACTTT. It is translated as CSARATGTGESSPLHF.

In this sample, this clonotype turned up a few times. V and J are TRBV3-1 and TRBJ2-3; 12 nucleotides match TRBD2. J lost 8 bases, V lost 5 bases, and 11 bases had no gene match. CDR3 length: 16 residues. Germline CDR1 LGHDT, CDR2 YNNKEL (reference sequence). The CDR3 region is CASSKSSGGALSTQYF. The CDR3 nucleotides are TGTGCCAGCAGCAAATCTAGCGGGGGGGCCCTTAGTACGCAGTATTTT.

J is TRBJ1-5 and V is TRBV20-1, with a possible D match to TRBD1 (5 bases). The CDR3 is 16 amino acids. Between the trimmed V and J ends, which lost 1 base and 2 bases, there was a span of 15 bases. Germline-derived CDR1 and CDR2 are DFQATT and SNEGSKA (reference sequence). The CDR3 here is CSARVRRQRRNQPQHF. CDR3 nucleotides: TGCAGTGCTAGAGTCAGGAGACAGAGGCGCAATCAGCCCCAGCATTTT.

The chain uses TRBV5-6 and TRBJ2-4; D not certain. The CDR3 totals 15 residues. Germline-derived CDR1 and CDR2 are SGHDT and YYEEEE. The V and J ends lost 3 bases and 0 bases respectively, with 10 bases between them. CDR3 coding DNA: TGTGCCAGCAGCTCGATGCGAGAAGCCAAAAACATTCAGTACTTC. Its protein is CASSSMREAKNIQYF.

DNA for the CDR3: TGCGCCAGCACGCGAGACAGGGGTAATTCACCCCTCCACTTT. Amino acid sequence: CASTRDRGNSPLHF. The V call is TRBV5-1, the J call TRBJ1-6; 8 bases map to TRBD1. The V gene's germline CDR1 is SGHRS and CDR2 YFSETQ. The CDR3 spans 14 residues. V lost 6 bases to trimming and J lost 6 bases; unmatched junction nucleotides: 5.

This clonotype was seen a handful of times. Since a much larger clone is just one base distant, this may be a read error. The chain recombines TRBV5-1 with TRBJ2-4, with TRBD2 matching 9 bases. J lost 4 bases, V lost 1 base, and 0 bases had no gene match. The CDR3 has 14 residues. CDR1 is SGHRS and CDR2 is YFSETQ in the germline V gene. The CDR3 region has the DNA TGCGCCAGCAGCTTGCTAGCGGGAAAAAACATTCAGTACTTC. It codes for CASSLLAGKNIQYF.

The chain joins TRBV7-9 to TRBJ2-3; 8 nucleotides line up with TRBD1. Germline V gene lookup returns CDR1 SEHNR and CDR2 FQNEAQ (reference sequence). The CDR3 length is 15 residues. The ends lost 1 base at V and 7 bases at J; junction bases unmatched: 7. CDR3 DNA sequence: TGTGCCAGCAGCTTAGGGCAGGGGGCGATGAATACGCAGTATTTT. Protein: CASSLGQGAMNTQYF.

This clonotype has only a few counts. The chain has TRBV7-2 and TRBJ1-2, with 7 bases that match TRBD1. Trimming cost V 1 base and J 2 bases; bases outside gene matches: 10. CDR3 size: 17 residues. Germline-derived CDR1 and CDR2 are SGHTA and FQGNSA. The chain's CDR3 is CASSLEGGTAFNYGYTF. The CDR3 coding sequence is TGTGCCAGCAGCTTAGAGGGGGGGACAGCTTTCAACTATGGCTACACCTTC.

This clonotype occurred a few times. This chain joins TRBV5-1 and TRBJ2-1; D possibly matches TRBD1 or TRBD2 (6 bases each). Germline V gene lookup returns CDR1 SGHRS and CDR2 YFSETQ. The CDR3 has 17 residues. Trimming took off 4 bases at V and 1 base at J, with 18 bases between the two ends. CDR3 loop: CASSPGLGGRSYNEQFF. The CDR3 DNA follows: TGCGCCAGCAGCCCCGGGTTGGGGGGCAGGTCCTACAATGAGCAGTTCTTC. The full variable domain, its missing parts supplied by reference TRBV5-1 and TRBJ2-1, is KAGVTQTPRYLIKTRGQQVTLSCSPISGHRSVSWYQQTPGQGLQFLFEYFSETQRNKGNFPGRFSGRQFSNSRSEMNVSTLELGDSALYLCASSPGLGGRSYNEQFFGPGTRLTVL.

The chain employs TRBV5-1 and TRBJ2-1, with 10 bases identical to TRBD2. Losses at the gene ends were 0 bases for V and 0 bases for J; bases not matched to a gene: 6. Per the germline V gene, CDR1 is SGHRS and CDR2 is YFSETQ. The CDR3 is 18 residues long. DNA of the CDR3: TGCGCCAGCAGCTTGGACCTCCTAGCGGGGGCCTCCTACAATGAGCAGTTCTTC. Protein: CASSLDLLAGASYNEQFF. The whole variable domain, remainder taken from reference TRBV5-1 and TRBJ2-1, is KAGVTQTPRYLIKTRGQQVTLSCSPISGHRSVSWYQQTPGQGLQFLFEYFSETQRNKGNFPGRFSGRQFSNSRSEMNVSTLELGDSALYLCASSLDLLAGASYNEQFFGPGTRLTVL.

The rearrangement uses TRBV4-2 and TRBJ2-7; 11 bases are shared with TRBD2. Per germline, CDR1 LGHNA and CDR2 YNFKEQ. The CDR3 contains 19 residues. Trimming removed 0 bases from V and 1 base from J; junction bases left unmatched: 11. The CDR3 DNA reads as TGTGCCAGCAGCCAAGAATGGGCTAGCGGGAGGCCGAGATCCTACGAGCAGTACTTC. Residues: CASSQEWASGRPRSYEQYF.

The chain is built from TRBV5-1 and TRBJ2-1; possible D gene TRBD1, 5 bases. This CDR3 is 13 amino acids long. Germline CDR1 SGHRS, CDR2 YFSETQ. Trimming stripped 4 bases from V and 11 bases from J, with 16 bases between. Written as DNA, the CDR3 is TGCGCCAGCAGCCTCAGGGTCTCGAGTAAGCAGTTCTTC. It yields the protein CASSLRVSSKQFF. Full variable domain (outside the CDR3, taken from reference TRBV5-1 and TRBJ2-1): KAGVTQTPRYLIKTRGQQVTLSCSPISGHRSVSWYQQTPGQGLQFLFEYFSETQRNKGNFPGRFSGRQFSNSRSEMNVSTLELGDSALYLCASSLRVSSKQFFGPGTRLTVL.

This chain joins TRBV20-1 and TRBJ2-3; possibly TRBD2 for D (6 bases). The length of the CDR3 is 19 residues. CDR1 DFQATT and CDR2 SNEGSKA come from the germline V gene (reference sequence). V lost 0 bases to trimming and J lost 3 bases, with 25 bases between them. CDR3: CSAREEGPGMLSRTDTQYF. CDR3 nucleotide sequence: TGCAGTGCTAGAGAGGAGGGACCGGGCATGTTATCACGAACAGATACGCAGTATTTT.

This clonotype was recorded a few times. The gene calls are TRBV5-1 and TRBJ2-7; D may match TRBD1 or TRBD2 (5 bases each). The CDR3 is 14 residues long. Germline V gives CDR1 SGHRS, CDR2 YFSETQ. Deletions cut 4 bases from V and 2 bases from J, with 13 bases between. The CDR3 nucleotides are TGCGCCAGCAGCCCCGGGACCCAGACCTACGAGCAGTACTTC. The encoded protein is CASSPGTQTYEQYF.

This clonotype turned up a few times. V usage is TRBV20-1 and J usage is TRBJ2-1, with 10 positions matching TRBD2. Trimming removed 6 bases from V and 3 bases from J; junction bases left unmatched: 5. The CDR3 is made up of 14 amino acids. Germline loops: CDR1 DFQATT, CDR2 SNEGSKA (reference sequence). CDR3 sequence: CSAPAGGHYNEQFF. CDR3 DNA: TGCAGTGCACCAGCGGGGGGGCACTACAATGAGCAGTTCTTC.

This clonotype was detected a few times. The chain is built from TRBV5-5 and TRBJ1-5; a weak D match, TRBD1 (5 bases). Germline V gives CDR1 SGHKS, CDR2 YYEKEE (reference sequence). V lost 4 bases to trimming and J lost 0 bases, with 11 bases between them. CDR3 length: 15 residues. CDR3 region: CASSQTADSNQPQHF. The CDR3 region has the DNA TGTGCCAGCAGCCAGACAGCCGATAGCAATCAGCCCCAGCATTTT.

This rearrangement joins TRBV20-1 to TRBJ2-1; 12 bases map to TRBD2. Unmatched junction bases numbered 12, after V lost 5 bases and J lost 7 bases. Germline values: CDR1 DFQATT, CDR2 SNEGSKA (reference sequence). The CDR3 is 16 residues long. In nucleotides, the CDR3 is TGCAGTGCTGGGCTAGCGGGAGGGAGGTTGTATAATGAGCAGTTCTTC. It specifies CSAGLAGGRLYNEQFF.

Of note for this clonotype: The junction departs from the called germline gene at one end, perhaps through a read error. The chain is built from TRBV20-1 and TRBJ2-1; 10 nucleotides line up with TRBD2. The CDR3 extends over 16 amino acids. Germline CDR1 reads DFQATT; CDR2 reads SNEGSKA (reference sequence). CDR3 loop: CSAGDSRTSGNDEQFF. CDR3 DNA: TGCAGTGCTGGAGATAGTAGAACTAGCGGGAACGATGAGCAGTTCTTC.

The sample holds a few counts of this clonotype. The chain recombines TRBV10-3 with TRBJ2-1; 16 nucleotides align to TRBD2. Germline V lookup: CDR1 ENHRY, CDR2 SYGVKD. J gave up 6 bases and V 2 bases, and 1 base lay outside the gene matches. The CDR3 is made up of 16 amino acids. The CDR3 reads CAISEGTSGGANEQFF. CDR3 sequence (DNA): TGTGCCATCAGTGAGGGGACTAGCGGGGGGGCCAATGAGCAGTTCTTC.

CDR3 in amino acids: CSARSWGQRKAFF. In nucleotides, the CDR3 is TGCAGTGCTAGATCGTGGGGGCAGCGGAAAGCTTTCTTT. The gene calls are TRBV20-1 and TRBJ1-1, with a weak D call TRBD1 (6 bases). Trimming stripped 2 bases from V and 9 bases from J, with 16 bases between. CDR1 and CDR2 from the germline V gene are DFQATT and SNEGSKA (reference sequence). The CDR3 consists of 13 residues.

The chain couples TRBV2 to TRBJ1-2, with D perhaps TRBD1 (5 bases). V lost 2 bases, J lost 1 base, and 14 bases lay in between. The germline CDR1 and CDR2 sequences are SNHLY and FYNNEI. This CDR3 is built from 16 residues. CDR3 residues: CASSERQGLDNYGYTF. The DNA for the CDR3 is TGTGCCAGCAGTGAACGGCAGGGACTAGATAACTATGGCTACACCTTC.

Worth noting for this clonotype: The junction shows a germline mismatch at one end, possibly a read error. J is TRBJ2-1 and V is TRBV13; perhaps TRBD1 as D (5 bases). The CDR3 contains 12 residues. From germline, CDR1 is PRHDT and CDR2 FYEKMQ (reference sequence). CDR3 DNA sequence: TGTGCCAGCATCAAAGGAAGGGGCTGGGCGGTCTTC. Its protein is CASIKGRGWAVF. The whole variable domain, filled in from reference TRBV13 and TRBJ2-1, reads AAGVIQSPRHLIKEKRETATLKCYPIPRHDTVYWYQQGPGQDPQFLISFYEKMQSDKGSIPDRFSAQQFSDYHSELNMSSLELGDSALYFCASIKGRGWAVFGPGTRLTVL.

This clonotype was counted a few times. This rearrangement joins TRBV12-3 or TRBV12-4 to TRBJ2-1, with 8 bases lining up with TRBD2. CDR3 length: 17 residues. The V segment lost 0 bases and the J segment 4 bases; nucleotides outside the gene matches: 8. The CDR3 nucleotides read TGTGCCAGCAGTTTAGCGTCGTCCGGGGGGGAATACAATGAGCAGTTCTTC. Its protein product is CASSLASSGGEYNEQFF.

This rearrangement joins TRBV27 to TRBJ2-7; D is possibly TRBD1 or TRBD2 (5 bases each). Trimming removed 11 bases at V and 7 bases at J, with 24 bases between. Germline V gene lookup returns CDR1 MNHEY and CDR2 SMNVEV (reference sequence). The CDR3 runs 14 residues. CDR3 sequence (DNA): TGTGCCCCCGGGGCGCTAAATCCTCTTAATGAGCAGTACTTC. This translates into CAPGALNPLNEQYF.